This is a list of T cell receptor beta chains from one sample in a study of T cell responses to AZD1222 COVID-19 vaccine. Produced via immunoSEQ multiplex PCR; TCRdb's table is partial and in-frame only. The sample has 180,000 or so clones, 90% seen once. The sequencing here drew on peripheral blood, taken 28 days after the second dose of the MenACWY control vaccine. These receptors were taken from an adult who received the MenACWY meningococcal vaccine as a control. The CDR3 runs from the conserved cysteine through the conserved F or W. D genes are given only for firm matches. A row's size may be missing; if present it is once, few, many or a size class.

clone size	V gene	D gene	J gene	CDR3 DNA	CDR3 protein
NA	TRBV21-1	NA	TRBJ2-7	TGTGCCAGCAGCAAAACCCTGGGGGCTCACGAGCAGTACTTC	CASSKTLGAHEQYF
NA	TRBV4-1	NA	TRBJ2-2	TGCGCCAGCAGCCCGATTGTGAAGGGGGGGTCCGGGGAGCTGTTTTTT	CASSPIVKGGSGELFF
NA	TRBV27	NA	TRBJ1-3	TGTGCCAGCAGAACAGGGCCGAGTGGCAACACCATATATTTT	CASRTGPSGNTIYF
once	TRBV7-2	NA	TRBJ2-7	TGTGCCTCGGGCTCACCCACTACCCCCTACGAGCAGTACTTC	CASGSPTTPYEQYF
once	TRBV2	TRBD2	TRBJ2-1	TGTGCCAGCAGTGGTCAGGGACTAGGGGGGGGTGAGCAGTTCTTC	CASSGQGLGGGEQFF
NA	TRBV7-2	NA	TRBJ2-2	TGTGCCAGCAGCCCCGGGACAACGAACACCGGGGAGCTGTTTTTT	CASSPGTTNTGELFF
NA	TRBV6-5	NA	TRBJ1-2	TGTGCGGCAGGGACTCTCTATGGCTACACCTTC	CAAGTLYGYTF
NA	TRBV6-5	NA	TRBJ2-1	TGTGCCAGCAAGACGGGAGATGAGCAGTTCTTC	CASKTGDEQFF
NA	TRBV4-3	TRBD1	TRBJ1-2	TGCGCCAGCAGTCGCGACAGGGCGAACTATGGCTACACCTTC	CASSRDRANYGYTF
NA	TRBV24-1	TRBD1	TRBJ2-1	TGTGCCACCAGTGTTGGGACAGGACGCGATGAGCAGTTCTTC	CATSVGTGRDEQFF
NA	TRBV20-1	TRBD1	TRBJ1-5	TGCAGTGCTAGTGACCAGAAGGGACAGGGGTGGAATCAGCCCCAGCATTTT	CSASDQKGQGWNQPQHF
once	TRBV14	NA	TRBJ2-1	TGTGCCAGCAGCTACGACCCCGGGACCCTCATGGGGTACAATGAGCAGTTCTTC	CASSYDPGTLMGYNEQFF
NA	TRBV5-4	NA	TRBJ1-1	TGTGCCAGCAGCCAGGACACCACAATGAACACTGAAGCTTTCTTT	CASSQDTTMNTEAFF
NA	TRBV18	TRBD1	TRBJ1-5	TGTGCCAGCTCACCAATGGAGACAGGGGGCGGGCAGCCCCAGCATTTT	CASSPMETGGGQPQHF
NA	TRBV28	NA	TRBJ2-5	TGTGCCAGCAGACTTCGAGGGGTTTGGGAGACCCAGTACTTC	CASRLRGVWETQYF
NA	TRBV2	NA	TRBJ1-2	TGTGCCAGCAGTTGGTGGGAATATAACTATGGCTACACCTTC	CASSWWEYNYGYTF
few	TRBV3-1/TRBV3-2	NA	TRBJ1-4	TGTGCCAGCAGCCAACCGGGGGGGAATGAAAAACTGTTTTTT	CASSQPGGNEKLFF
NA	TRBV18	NA	TRBJ2-1	TGTGCCAGCTCACCGGTTGCCTCCTTTTCAGGGCAGTTCTTC	CASSPVASFSGQFF
NA	TRBV30	NA	TRBJ1-3	TGTGCCTGGAGTAATCTGAGGTCTGGAAACACCATATATTTT	CAWSNLRSGNTIYF
NA	TRBV7-2	NA	TRBJ1-6	TGTGCCAGCAGCTTAGAGGGCCCTGGAAGACCCCTCCACTTT	CASSLEGPGRPLHF
once	TRBV6-1	TRBD1	TRBJ2-7	TGTGCCAGCAGTTGGGACAGGGGGCATTACGAGCAGTACTTC	CASSWDRGHYEQYF
NA	TRBV30	NA	TRBJ1-6	TGTGCCTGGAGTCCCCAGGGATACTCACCCCTCCACTTT	CAWSPQGYSPLHF
NA	TRBV4-2	NA	TRBJ1-1	TGTGCCAGCAGCCAAGTCCCGGGCGTAAACACTGAAGCTTTCTTT	CASSQVPGVNTEAFF
NA	TRBV6-5	TRBD2	TRBJ2-7	TGTGCCATCGGGGGAACGGGGGGATACGAGCAGTACTTC	CAIGGTGGYEQYF
NA	TRBV20-1	TRBD2	TRBJ2-7	TGCAGTGCTAGTGCGGGAGCTCCCTACGAGCAGTACTTC	CSASAGAPYEQYF
NA	TRBV7-8	TRBD1	TRBJ2-1	TGTGCCAGCAGCTTATTAGGACAGGGGAATGGCAATGAGCAGTTCTTC	CASSLLGQGNGNEQFF
NA	TRBV10-3	TRBD1	TRBJ2-3	TGTGCCTCATCCGGGACAGGGAGATTAGATACGCAGTATTTT	CASSGTGRLDTQYF
NA	TRBV20-1	NA	TRBJ1-2	TGCAGCGGGGGTGAGAACACCTTC	CSGGENTF
NA	TRBV18	NA	TRBJ1-4	TGTGCCAGCTCACCGGGGGGGACAACTAATGAAAAACTGTTTTTT	CASSPGGTTNEKLFF
NA	TRBV29-1	NA	TRBJ2-2	TGCAGCGTTGGTTTAGGTGCCGGGGAGCTGTTTTTT	CSVGLGAGELFF
NA	TRBV13	TRBD2	TRBJ2-2	TGTGCCAGCAGTAGAAGCGGGGCCCCGAACACCGGGGAGCTGTTTTTT	CASSRSGAPNTGELFF
once	TRBV6-6	TRBD1	TRBJ1-2	TGTGCCAGCAGTTTCGGGACAGACTATGGCTACACCTTC	CASSFGTDYGYTF
few	TRBV19	NA	TRBJ1-2	TGTGCCAGTAGCCCCCCAGATAACTATGGCTACACCTTC	CASSPPDNYGYTF
NA	TRBV2	NA	TRBJ1-1	TGTGCCAGCCATCAAGCTTTCTTT	CASHQAFF
once	TRBV28	NA	TRBJ1-2	TGTGCCAGCAGTTCAAACAGGGCACGCTACACCTTC	CASSSNRARYTF
NA	TRBV18	NA	TRBJ1-1	TGTGCCAGCTCACCCCCGGGACTGCACCTGGGGGCTTTCTTT	CASSPPGLHLGAFF
NA	TRBV7-7	NA	TRBJ2-2	TGTGCCAGCAGCCCATTTTCTGGGGCGGCGTCCGGGGAGCTGTTTTTT	CASSPFSGAASGELFF
NA	TRBV7-2	TRBD2	TRBJ2-7	TGTGCCAGCAGCTTAGGCCCAGGGGGACGGGATTCTAGCGGGATGTACTTC	CASSLGPGGRDSSGMYF
NA	TRBV25-1	NA	TRBJ2-7	TGTGCCAGCAGTGAATTGGGGGTTACCTACGAGCAGTACTTC	CASSELGVTYEQYF
NA	TRBV18	TRBD1	TRBJ2-4	TGTGCCAGCTCACCACCGGTTTACAGGGGGGCAGCCAAAAACATTCAGTACTTC	CASSPPVYRGAAKNIQYF
NA	TRBV10-3	TRBD2	TRBJ2-3	TGTGCCATCAGTGAGTCGTCGGCGGGAGGTGTCACAGATACGCAGTATTTT	CAISESSAGGVTDTQYF
NA	TRBV10-2	TRBD2	TRBJ2-7	TGCGCCAGCAGGGGGACTAGCGGGGTGGAAGGTGACGAGCAGTACTTC	CASRGTSGVEGDEQYF
NA	TRBV30	NA	TRBJ1-1	TGTGCCTGGAGTGTTACGAGTGTGAACACTGAAGCTTTCTTT	CAWSVTSVNTEAFF
NA	TRBV10-3	TRBD1	TRBJ1-1	TGTGCCATCACGGATCCGGGACAGGGTAGGATGAACACTGAAGCTTTCTTT	CAITDPGQGRMNTEAFF
NA	TRBV10-2	NA	TRBJ2-1	TGCGCCAGCAGTTACACGTCATACAATGAGCAGTTCTTC	CASSYTSYNEQFF
NA	TRBV30	NA	TRBJ1-2	TGTGCCTGGAGTCAGGCGGGGAGGACGGGCTACACCTTC	CAWSQAGRTGYTF
NA	TRBV28	TRBD1	TRBJ1-5	TGTGCCAGCAGTCCACCGGGACAGGGGAACCATCAGCCCCAGCATTTT	CASSPPGQGNHQPQHF
NA	TRBV19	NA	TRBJ1-1	TGTGCCAGTAGCCTAACCCTTTGGGACCCACGAGAAGCTTTCTTT	CASSLTLWDPREAFF
NA	TRBV5-1	NA	TRBJ1-1	TGCGCCAGCAGCTTGGAACAGAACACTGAAGCTTTCTTT	CASSLEQNTEAFF
NA	TRBV27	NA	TRBJ1-1	TGTGCCAGCAGACAACAGGGCGAGAACACTGAAGCTTTCTTT	CASRQQGENTEAFF
NA	TRBV7-2	NA	TRBJ2-1	TGTGCCAGCAGCCGCTCCGGGACTTACAACAATGAGCAGTTCTTC	CASSRSGTYNNEQFF
NA	TRBV2	NA	TRBJ1-6	TGTGCCAGCAGTCTCGGGCCGAATTCACCCCTCCACTTT	CASSLGPNSPLHF
NA	TRBV28	TRBD1	TRBJ2-5	TGTGCCAGCAGTTGGACAGGGCTAAAAGAGACCCAGTACTTC	CASSWTGLKETQYF
few	TRBV7-9	NA	TRBJ1-2	TGTGCCAGCAGCTTAGGTGCTCCCACTAACTATGGCTACACCTTC	CASSLGAPTNYGYTF
NA	TRBV5-1	TRBD1	TRBJ1-1	TGCGCCAGCAGCTTGGGAACGCAGGGGGGCGCTGAAGCTTTCTTT	CASSLGTQGGAEAFF